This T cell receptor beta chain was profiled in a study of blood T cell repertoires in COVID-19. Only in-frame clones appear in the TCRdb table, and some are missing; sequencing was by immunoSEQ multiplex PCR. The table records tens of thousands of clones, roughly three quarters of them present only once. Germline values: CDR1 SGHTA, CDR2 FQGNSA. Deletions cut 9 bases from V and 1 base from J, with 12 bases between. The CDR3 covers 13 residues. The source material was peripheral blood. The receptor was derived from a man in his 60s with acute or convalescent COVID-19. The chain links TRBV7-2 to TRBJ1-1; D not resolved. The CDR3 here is CASCSGTNTEAFF. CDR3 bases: TGTGCCAGTTGCTCTGGCACGAACACTGAAGCTTTCTTT.